This T cell receptor beta chain is from a study of OX40 agonist ivuxolimab in advanced cancers. Only in-frame clones appear in the TCRdb table, and some are missing; sequencing was by immunoSEQ multiplex PCR. The data show about 52,000 clones, over 85% seen once. CDR3 size: 16 residues. V was trimmed by 3 bases and J by 5 bases, leaving 18 bases between them. Germline loops: CDR1 MGHRA, CDR2 YSYEKL. Study-wide findings and caveats: Expanded clones were, on average, more numerous in CD8+ T cells than in CD4+.

On this clone itself: Its antigen remains unknown.

The chain links TRBV4-1 to TRBJ2-3; D is possibly TRBD2 (6 bases). The sequencing here drew on CD4+ or CD8+ T cells sorted from blood, taken in a trial of the OX40 agonist ivuxolimab. The TCR sequence derives from an adult with an advanced solid tumor such as melanoma, head and neck, liver or kidney cancer. The CDR3 region has the DNA TGCGCCAGCAGCCATAATCCGGGAGATCGGGGAGATACGCAGTATTTT. Its translation: CASSHNPGDRGDTQYF.